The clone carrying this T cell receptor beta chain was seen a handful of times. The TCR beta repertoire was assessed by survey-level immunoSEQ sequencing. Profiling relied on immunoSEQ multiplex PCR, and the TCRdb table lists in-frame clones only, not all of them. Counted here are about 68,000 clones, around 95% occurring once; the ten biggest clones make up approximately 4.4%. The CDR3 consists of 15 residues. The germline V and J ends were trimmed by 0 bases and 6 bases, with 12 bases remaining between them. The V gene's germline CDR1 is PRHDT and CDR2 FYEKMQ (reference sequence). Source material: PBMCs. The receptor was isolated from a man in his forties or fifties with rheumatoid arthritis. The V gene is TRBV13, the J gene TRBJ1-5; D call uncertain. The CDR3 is CASSLGGQDGQPQHF. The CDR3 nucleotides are TGTGCCAGCAGCTTAGGAGGGCAGGACGGTCAGCCCCAGCATTTT. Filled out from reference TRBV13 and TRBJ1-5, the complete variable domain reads AAGVIQSPRHLIKEKRETATLKCYPIPRHDTVYWYQQGPGQDPQFLISFYEKMQSDKGSIPDRFSAQQFSDYHSELNMSSLELGDSALYFCASSLGGQDGQPQHFGDGTRLSIL.